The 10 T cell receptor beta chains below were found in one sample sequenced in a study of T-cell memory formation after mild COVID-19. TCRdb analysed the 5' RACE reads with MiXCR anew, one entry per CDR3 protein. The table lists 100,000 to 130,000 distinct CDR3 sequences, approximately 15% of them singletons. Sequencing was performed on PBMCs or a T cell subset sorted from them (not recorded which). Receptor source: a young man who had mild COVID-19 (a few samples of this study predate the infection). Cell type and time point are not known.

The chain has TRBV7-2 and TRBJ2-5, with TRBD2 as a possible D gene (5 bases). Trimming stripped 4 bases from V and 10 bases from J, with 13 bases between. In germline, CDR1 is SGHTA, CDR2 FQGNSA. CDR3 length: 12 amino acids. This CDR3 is CASSSSCSGQYF. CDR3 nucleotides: TGTGCCAGCAGCTCTAGCTGCTCGGGCCAGTACTTC. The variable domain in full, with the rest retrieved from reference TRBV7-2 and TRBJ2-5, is GAGVSQSPSNKVTEKGKDVELRCDPISGHTALYWYRQSLGQGLEFLIYFQGNSAPDKSGLPSDRFSAERTGGSVSTLTIQRTQQEDSAVYLCASSSSCSGQYFGPGTRLLVL.

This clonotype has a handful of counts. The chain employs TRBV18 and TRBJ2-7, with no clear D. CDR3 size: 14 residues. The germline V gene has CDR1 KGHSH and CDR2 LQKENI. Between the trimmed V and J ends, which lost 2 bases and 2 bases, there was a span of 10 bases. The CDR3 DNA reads TGTGCCAGCTCACCAGGAGAGAGTCCCTACGAGCAGTACTTC. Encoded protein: CASSPGESPYEQYF.

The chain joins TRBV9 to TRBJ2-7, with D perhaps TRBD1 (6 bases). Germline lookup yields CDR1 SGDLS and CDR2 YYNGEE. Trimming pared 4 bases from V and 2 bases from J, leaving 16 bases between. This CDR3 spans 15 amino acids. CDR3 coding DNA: TGTGCCAGCAGCCCCCGGGCAGGGGAACCCTACGAGCAGTACTTC. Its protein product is CASSPRAGEPYEQYF.

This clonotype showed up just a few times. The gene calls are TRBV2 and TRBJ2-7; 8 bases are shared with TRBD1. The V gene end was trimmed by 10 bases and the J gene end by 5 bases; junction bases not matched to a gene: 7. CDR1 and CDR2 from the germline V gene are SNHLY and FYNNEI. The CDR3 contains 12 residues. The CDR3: CATRQGNHEQYF. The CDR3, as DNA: TGTGCCACCCGACAGGGGAACCACGAGCAGTACTTC.

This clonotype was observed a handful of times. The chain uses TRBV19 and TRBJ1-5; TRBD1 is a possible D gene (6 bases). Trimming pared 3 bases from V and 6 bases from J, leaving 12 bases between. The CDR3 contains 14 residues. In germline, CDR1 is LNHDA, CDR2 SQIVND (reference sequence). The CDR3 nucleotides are TGTGCCAGTAGTATGGTGCAGGGGAGTCAGCCCCAGCATTTT. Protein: CASSMVQGSQPQHF.

CDR3: CASSTNRLAGDNEQFF. The CDR3, as DNA: TGCGCCAGCAGCACAAATCGACTAGCGGGGGACAATGAGCAGTTCTTC. The V and J genes are TRBV5-1 and TRBJ2-1; TRBD2 matches at 12 bases. Germline assignment: CDR1 SGHRS and CDR2 YFSETQ. The CDR3 is 16 residues long. With V trimmed by 4 bases and J by 5 bases, 7 bases remained unmatched.

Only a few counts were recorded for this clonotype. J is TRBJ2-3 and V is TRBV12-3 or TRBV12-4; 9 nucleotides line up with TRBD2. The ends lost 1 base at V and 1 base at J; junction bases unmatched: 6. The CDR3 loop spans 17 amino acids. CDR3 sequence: CASSLGGLAGRTDTQYF. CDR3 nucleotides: TGTGCCAGCAGTTTAGGGGGGCTAGCGGGGCGCACAGATACGCAGTATTTT.

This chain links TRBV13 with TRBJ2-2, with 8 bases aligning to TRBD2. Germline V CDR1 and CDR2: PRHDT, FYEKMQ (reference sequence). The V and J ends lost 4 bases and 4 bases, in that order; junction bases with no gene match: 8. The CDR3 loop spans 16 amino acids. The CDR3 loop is CASSSRERGLTGELFF. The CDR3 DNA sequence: TGTGCCAGCAGCTCGAGAGAGCGGGGGCTCACCGGGGAGCTGTTTTTT.

CDR3 DNA: TGCGCCAGCAGCCAAGATTCAGGGACCCAGTACTTC. Translating it yields CASSQDSGTQYF. The genes are TRBV4-1 and TRBJ2-5; D gene unclear. This CDR3 spans 12 amino acids. Between the trimmed V and J ends, which lost 0 bases and 7 bases, there was a span of 6 bases. CDR1 MGHRA and CDR2 YSYEKL come from the germline V gene.

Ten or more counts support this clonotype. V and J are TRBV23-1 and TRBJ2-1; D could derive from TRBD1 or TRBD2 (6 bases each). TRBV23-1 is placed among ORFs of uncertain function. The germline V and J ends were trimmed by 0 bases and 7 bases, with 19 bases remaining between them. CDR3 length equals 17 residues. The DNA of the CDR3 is TGCGCCAGCAGTCAATCGATCTTCGGCGGAGGGGGGAATGAGCAGTTCTTC. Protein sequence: CASSQSIFGGGGNEQFF.